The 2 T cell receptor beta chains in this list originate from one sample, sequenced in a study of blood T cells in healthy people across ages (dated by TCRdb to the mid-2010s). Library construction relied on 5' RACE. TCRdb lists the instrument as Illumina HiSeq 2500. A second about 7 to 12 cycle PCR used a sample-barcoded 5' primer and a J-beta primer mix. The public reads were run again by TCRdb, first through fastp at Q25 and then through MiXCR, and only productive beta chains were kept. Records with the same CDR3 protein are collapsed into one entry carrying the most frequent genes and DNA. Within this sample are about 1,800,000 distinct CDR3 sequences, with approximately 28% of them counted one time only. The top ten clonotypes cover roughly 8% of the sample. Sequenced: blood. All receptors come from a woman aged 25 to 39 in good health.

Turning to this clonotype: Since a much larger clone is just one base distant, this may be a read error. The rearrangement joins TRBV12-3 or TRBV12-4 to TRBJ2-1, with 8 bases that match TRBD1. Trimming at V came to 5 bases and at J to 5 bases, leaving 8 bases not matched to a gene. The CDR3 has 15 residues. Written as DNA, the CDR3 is TGTGCCAGCAGTCCGGGGACAGGCCCAGACAATGAGCAGTTCTTC. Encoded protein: CASSPGTGPDNEQFF.

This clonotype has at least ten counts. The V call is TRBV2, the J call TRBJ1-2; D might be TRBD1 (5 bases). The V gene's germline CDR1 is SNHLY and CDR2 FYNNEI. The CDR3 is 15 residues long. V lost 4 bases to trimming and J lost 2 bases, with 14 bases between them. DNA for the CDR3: TGTGCCAGCAGTGTTTTCAGGGTCGGCAACTATGGCTACACCTTC. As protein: CASSVFRVGNYGYTF.